One sample yielded the 25 T cell receptor beta chains listed below, sequenced in a study of tumor-infiltrating lymphocytes in primary liver carcinoma. Unsorted whole blood yielded blood RNA, and germline DNA was extracted as well. From approximately 450 ng total RNA, TCR beta cDNA was generated with a primer in the constant region. A slightly modified ARM-PCR protocol with three nested multiplex PCR rounds produced these TCR beta libraries. For around 9 cycles apiece, the opening two PCR rounds ran with TRBV1-TRBV30 forward primers and a C-beta reverse primer. MiXCR, applied by TCRdb to the multiplex PCR reads, yields one record per CDR3 protein. The repertoire holds 330,000 or so distinct CDR3 sequences, with 65% as singletons. The sequenced material came from peripheral blood. Receptors were obtained from a man aged 40-49 years with primary liver carcinoma and hepatitis B virus infection.

Points on this clonotype: It may be a read error: a sequence one base away is much more abundant. The chain employs TRBV6-2 or TRBV6-3 and TRBJ2-2; 9 nucleotides agree with TRBD1. The germline gives CDR1 MNHEY, CDR2 SVGEGT. The CDR3 has 15 amino acids. V dropped 5 bases and J dropped 7; count of bases not matched to a gene: 8. CDR3 amino acids: CASSRQGEDSGELFF. CDR3 DNA: TGTGCCAGCAGTCGACAGGGGGAAGACAGCGGGGAGCTGTTTTTT.

Only a few counts were recorded for this clonotype. Just one base apart from a much larger clone, this may be a read error. This sequence joins TRBV6-5 and TRBJ2-6; D call uncertain. The CDR3 extends over 13 amino acids. CDR1 is MNHEY, CDR2 SVGAGI, per germline. The CDR3 spells CTSSLPGANVLTF. The CDR3 DNA is TGTACCAGCAGCCTTCCTGGGGCCAACGTCCTGACTTTC.

V usage is TRBV11-2 and J usage is TRBJ2-5; no clear D. V lost 8 bases and J lost 8, with 21 bases in between. The CDR3 is made up of 14 amino acids. Germline CDR1 and CDR2: SGHAT and FQNNGV. The CDR3 spells CASALTAAKRTQYF. DNA of the CDR3: TGTGCCAGCGCCTTAACGGCAGCCAAGAGAACCCAGTACTTC.

The gene calls are TRBV5-1 and TRBJ2-1, with 7 positions matching TRBD1. J gave up 10 bases and V 5 bases, and 9 bases lay outside the gene matches. The CDR3 is 13 residues long. Germline-derived CDR1 and CDR2 are SGHRS and YFSETQ. CDR3 sequence: CASSEYRGSEQFF. In nucleotides, the CDR3 is TGCGCCAGCAGTGAGTACAGGGGCAGCGAGCAGTTCTTC.

The V call is TRBV10-3, the J call TRBJ2-7; maybe TRBD2 (5 bases). The CDR3 length is 11 residues. Looked up from germline, CDR1 is ENHRY and CDR2 is SYGVKD. V shed 10 bases and J shed 1 base, with 8 bases lying between them. The CDR3 DNA is TGTGCCAAACGGGGTTCCTACGAGCAGTACTTC. Protein product: CAKRGSYEQYF.

About this clonotype: Germline and junction disagree at one end, which may indicate a read error. The chain recombines TRBV6-1 with TRBJ2-3; TRBD1 is a possible D gene (6 bases). From germline, CDR1 is MNHNS and CDR2 SASEGT. The CDR3 is 16 amino acids. CDR3 in amino acids: CASGGAGVLGTYTQYF. The CDR3 DNA is TGTGCCAGCGGTGGAGCAGGGGTCTTGGGCACATATACGCAGTATTTT.

In this sample, this clonotype turned up a few times. The J gene is TRBJ2-5, the V gene TRBV10-3; no firm D call. Germline values: CDR1 ENHRY, CDR2 SYGVKD. Trimming removed 10 bases at V and 1 base at J, with 19 bases between. This CDR3 is built from 15 residues. The CDR3 sequence is CATLAVTGSQETQYF. CDR3 DNA: TGTGCCACCCTTGCCGTCACCGGGTCCCAAGAGACCCAGTACTTC.

This rearrangement joins TRBV28 to TRBJ2-6; D tentatively fits TRBD1 or TRBD2 (5 bases each). This CDR3 has 17 amino acids. Germline V gene sequence: CDR1 MDHEN, CDR2 SYDVKM. Trimming left V 6 bases short and J 4 bases short, with 19 bases between. CDR3 bases: TGTGCCAGCAGGCCCGGGGCAGTTTCTCTGGGGGCCAACGTCCTGACTTTC. Translated, it gives CASRPGAVSLGANVLTF.

About this clonotype itself: This clone may be a read error of a much larger clone one base away. The rearrangement uses TRBV6-1 and TRBJ1-5; no clear D. Trimming cost V 5 bases and J 11 bases, with 13 bases left between them. The CDR3 extends over 12 amino acids. CDR1 and CDR2 from the germline V gene are MNHNS and SASEGT. The CDR3 coding sequence is TGTGCCAGCAGTAAGGACCGCCAGTCCCAGCATTTT. Translating it yields CASSKDRQSQHF.

Details on this clonotype: The germline gene is not matched at one end of the junction; a read error may be the cause. The chain combines TRBV6-5 with TRBJ2-7; D not certain. The CDR3 has 14 residues. CDR1 is MNHEY and CDR2 is SVGAGI in the germline V gene. CDR3 residues: CVSRSGLLGYEQYF. The CDR3 DNA sequence: TGTGTCAGCAGATCAGGCCTTCTGGGCTACGAGCAGTACTTC.

There are many counts of this clonotype. The rearrangement uses TRBV12-3 or TRBV12-4 and TRBJ2-7; TRBD1 matches 8 bases. The CDR3 has 14 residues. V lost 5 bases to trimming and J lost 5 bases; unmatched junction nucleotides: 8. CDR3 amino acids: CASSQRTGRDEQYF. The CDR3 DNA is TGTGCCAGCAGTCAGCGGACAGGGAGAGACGAGCAGTACTTC.

In its sample, this clonotype was seen many times. V gene TRBV6-1 combines with J gene TRBJ2-7; 8 bases map to TRBD1. V gave up 7 bases and J gave up 0 bases; unmatched junction bases: 8. The CDR3 length is 15 residues. CDR1 is MNHNS and CDR2 is SASEGT in the germline V gene. CDR3 in DNA: TGTGCCAGCATTAGGACAGGGACAAGCTCCTACGAGCAGTACTTC. It translates to CASIRTGTSSYEQYF.

On this clonotype itself: One end of the junction is discordant with germline, which a read error may explain. The V gene is TRBV29-1, the J gene TRBJ2-1, with TRBD2 as a possible D gene (5 bases). Germline V lookup: CDR1 SQVTM, CDR2 ANQGSEA. The CDR3 consists of 12 residues. The CDR3 DNA reads TGTAGCGTTGAGTGCGACAACAATGAGCAGTTCTTC. Residues: CSVECDNNEQFF.

This chain connects TRBV11-2 to TRBJ2-1; D is unresolved. The CDR3 is 12 amino acids. The germline gives CDR1 SGHAT, CDR2 FQNNGV. Deletions cut 5 bases from V and 5 bases from J, with 7 bases between. The CDR3 DNA reads as TGTGCCAGCAGCAACCGCGACAATGAGCAGTTCTTC. It codes for CASSNRDNEQFF.

Details on this clonotype: The CDR3 end shows no conserved phenylalanine or tryptophan, and so a read error is likely. The chain uses TRBV11-2 and TRBJ2-2; D may be TRBD1 or TRBD2 (6 bases each). V was trimmed by 0 bases and J by 1 base, leaving 12 bases between them. The CDR3 loop spans 17 amino acids. Per germline, CDR1 SGHAT and CDR2 FQNNGV. CDR3 DNA: TGTGCCAGCAGCTTAGATGCCGGGGGCCGGAACACCGGGGAGCTGTTTTCT. Its protein product is CASSLDAGGRNTGELFS.

The chain couples TRBV7-3 to TRBJ2-3; no definite D call. Trimming pared 5 bases from V and 3 bases from J, leaving 9 bases between. Germline V gives CDR1 SGHTA, CDR2 FQGTGA. The CDR3 is made up of 13 amino acids. CDR3 sequence: CASSPRVTDTQYF. In DNA, the CDR3 is TGTGCCAGCAGCCCGCGAGTAACAGATACGCAGTATTTT.

For this clonotype: A much larger clone lies a single base off, so this may be a read error. The chain uses TRBV4-1 and TRBJ1-5, with a possible D match to TRBD1 (5 bases). The CDR3 spans 15 residues. The V gene's germline CDR1 is MGHRA and CDR2 YSYEKL. The CDR3 reads CVSSQGGRENQPQHF. CDR3 sequence (DNA): TGCGTCAGCAGCCAAGGAGGCAGGGAGAATCAGCCCCAGCATTTT.

The chain has TRBV19 and TRBJ1-5; TRBD1 might be the D (6 bases). The CDR3 totals 12 residues. CDR1 and CDR2 from the germline V gene are LNHDA and SQIVND (reference sequence). V was pared by 8 bases and J by 4 bases, with 9 bases between. The CDR3 DNA reads as TGTGCCAGTCGCGACAGGAATCAGCCCCAGCATTTT. This codes for CASRDRNQPQHF.

A note on this clonotype: This may stem from a read error, because a much larger clone lies one nucleotide away. The chain has TRBV10-2 and TRBJ1-4; D not certain. V gave up 8 bases and J gave up 3 bases, with 13 bases separating them. CDR1 and CDR2 from the germline V gene are WSHSY and SAAADI. The CDR3 spans 14 residues. CDR3 protein: CASSREAANEKLFF. For the CDR3, the DNA is TGCGCCAGCTCTCGGGAGGCAGCTAATGAAAAACTGTTTTTT.

This chain links TRBV19 with TRBJ2-7, with a tentative D call TRBD1 (6 bases). V was clipped by 4 bases and J by 2 bases, with 24 bases between them. The CDR3 extends over 18 amino acids. Germline V gene sequence: CDR1 LNHDA, CDR2 SQIVND (reference sequence). The CDR3 sequence is CASSNQGTPNLDPYEQYF. The CDR3, as DNA: TGTGCCAGTAGTAACCAGGGGACACCGAACTTAGATCCCTACGAGCAGTACTTC.

This clonotype was observed a handful of times. CDR3 nucleotides: TGTGCCAGCAGTTTTGAGACCAACAATGAGCAGTTCTTC. It encodes CASSFETNNEQFF. V gene TRBV12-3 or TRBV12-4 combines with J gene TRBJ2-1; D is unresolved. With 3 bases removed from V and 5 bases from J, the gap between germline ends came to 8 bases. This CDR3 has 13 amino acids.

About this clonotype: One end of the junction varies from germline; a read error may be responsible. V gene TRBV11-2 combines with J gene TRBJ1-1, with D perhaps TRBD1 (5 bases). CDR3 size: 14 residues. CDR1 is SGHAT and CDR2 is FQNNGV in the germline V gene. This CDR3 is CSSSSGSQGTEALF. The CDR3 DNA is TGTTCCAGCAGCAGCGGGTCCCAAGGGACTGAAGCTCTCTTT.

With respect to this clonotype: This may stem from a read error, because a much larger clone lies one nucleotide away. V and J are TRBV7-9 and TRBJ2-3; TRBD2 matches 15 bases. The CDR3 contains 16 residues. Germline loops: CDR1 SEHNR, CDR2 FQNEAQ (reference sequence). The CDR3 sequence is CDSSSGLAGGRSTQYF. CDR3 coding DNA: TGTGACAGCAGCTCCGGACTAGCGGGAGGGCGGAGTACGCAGTATTTT.

The genes are TRBV11-2 and TRBJ1-1; D call uncertain. This CDR3 spans 13 amino acids. Germline loops: CDR1 SGHAT, CDR2 FQNNGV. V shed 1 base and J shed 7 bases, with 10 bases lying between them. The CDR3 sequence is CASSLAQTIEAFF. The DNA for the CDR3 is TGTGCCAGCAGCTTAGCTCAGACAATTGAAGCTTTCTTT.

At least ten counts were recorded for this clonotype. The chain couples TRBV6-6 to TRBJ1-2, with 9 bases identical to TRBD1. CDR3 size: 15 residues. Trimming removed 6 bases from V and 6 bases from J; junction bases left unmatched: 11. Germline assignment: CDR1 MNHNY and CDR2 SVGAGI (reference sequence). CDR3: CASSPAPDRGHGYTF. The DNA of the CDR3 is TGTGCCAGCAGCCCCGCGCCGGACAGGGGACATGGCTACACCTTC.